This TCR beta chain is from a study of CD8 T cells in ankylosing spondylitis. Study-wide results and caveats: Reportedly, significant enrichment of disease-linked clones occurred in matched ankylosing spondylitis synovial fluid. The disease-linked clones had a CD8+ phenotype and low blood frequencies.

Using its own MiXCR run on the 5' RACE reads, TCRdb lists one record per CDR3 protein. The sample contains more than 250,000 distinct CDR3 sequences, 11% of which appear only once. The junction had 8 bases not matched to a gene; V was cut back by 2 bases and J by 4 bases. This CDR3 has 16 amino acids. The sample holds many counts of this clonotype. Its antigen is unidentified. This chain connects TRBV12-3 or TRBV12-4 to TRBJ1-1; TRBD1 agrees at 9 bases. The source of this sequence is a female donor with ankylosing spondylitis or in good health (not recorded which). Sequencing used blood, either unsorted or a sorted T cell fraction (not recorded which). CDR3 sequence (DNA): TGTGCCAGCAGTTTAAGGGACAGGGTCCTGGGCACTGAAGCTTTCTTT. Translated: CASSLRDRVLGTEAFF.